This T cell receptor (beta chain) stems from a study of T-cell reconstitution after alpha-beta-depleted transplantation in children (dated by TCRdb to 2016 to 2017). General notes on the study: Using TCR repertoire profiling, the study quantitatively followed how T-cell immune reconstitution unfolded in children after TCRalphabeta/CD19-depleted allogeneic hematopoietic cell transplantation.

The receptor library was made with PCR. The instrument given in TCRdb is Illumina HiSeq 2500. TCR library preparation used molecular barcoding, with unique molecular identifiers applied to normalize quantification of the TCRbeta repertoire. TCRdb's own reprocessing of the public reads used fastp at Q25 and MiXCR and kept productive beta chains. Identical CDR3 protein sequences are pooled into one entry, listed with their most common genes and DNA. The sample profile shows 350,000 to 500,000 distinct CDR3 sequences; around 46% of them were found once. Roughly 27% of the sample belongs to the ten largest clones. Points on this clonotype: It lacks a known antigen. Base qualities are not provided; no much larger clone lies one nucleotide away.

The investigation overall reported the following: The frequencies of hyperexpanded clones fell over the following months, and after one year, T-cell counts and TCRbeta diversity were mostly attributed to newly produced T cells. The apparently early alphabetaT-cell count recovery about two months after transplant was reportedly dependent on only several hundred rapidly expanded clones derived from non-depleted graft cells. In some patients, the high TCRbeta diversity seen at day 60 was put down to recipient T cells and intrathymic progenitors that had survived conditioning.

Trimming at the junction amounts to 7 bases on V and 6 bases on J, and the germline ends lie 13 bases apart. Looking up the germline V gene (reference sequence) yields CDR1 LNHDA and CDR2 SQIVND. The CDR3, cysteine through phenylalanine, is 13 amino acids long. The retained sequence is limited to the CDR3, 39 bases, with the frame set at the first base. In the paper's terms, the treatment or condition label means: allogeneic hematopoietic cell transplantation with graft depleted of TCRalphabeta T cells and CD19 B cells. TCRalphabeta/CD19-depleted allogeneic hematopoietic cell grafts were given to the transplant recipients, all of whom were children.

This TCR derives from a girl aged 2 to 9 with aplastic anemia, due to receive a stem cell transplant. This receptor chain uses TRBV19 and TRBJ1-5; TRBD1 could be the D gene, as 5 bases match. Sequenced here: PBMCs, sampled before TCRalphabeta/CD19-depleted stem cell transplant. Here the CDR3 is given as CASISQGGQPQHF. The DNA is TGTGCCAGTATTAGCCAGGGCGGTCAGCCCCAGCATTTT.